The 10 T cell receptor beta chains presented below share a single source sample, sequenced in a study of blood T cell repertoires in COVID-19. Sequencing was performed with immunoSEQ multiplex PCR; in TCRdb, only in-frame clones are kept and a portion is missing. This sample has roughly 440,000 clones, with approximately 89% found just once. The specimen sequenced was peripheral blood. The receptors were gathered from a woman in her forties or fifties with COVID-19, enrolled during active disease.

The rearrangement joins TRBV9 to TRBJ1-1, with 9 bases that match TRBD1. CDR3 length equals 17 residues. V was pared by 3 bases and J by 3 bases, with 12 bases of the junction left unmatched. CDR1 SGDLS and CDR2 YYNGEE come from the germline V gene. This CDR3 reads CASSGGGTGRLDTEAFF. DNA of the CDR3: TGTGCCAGCAGCGGAGGGGGGACAGGGAGGTTGGACACTGAAGCTTTCTTT.

The chain links TRBV10-3 to TRBJ1-6; TRBD1 matches at 9 bases. CDR1 and CDR2 (germline): ENHRY, SYGVKD. Trimming removed 4 bases from V and 1 base from J; junction bases left unmatched: 8. This CDR3 spans 18 amino acids. Here the CDR3 DNA reads TGTGCCATCAGTGGGGGACAGGGCCGAGGGTCCTATAATTCACCCCTCCACTTT. Translating gives CAISGGQGRGSYNSPLHF.

The rearrangement joins TRBV9 to TRBJ1-4; D is uncertain. Per the germline V gene, CDR1 is SGDLS and CDR2 is YYNGEE. The CDR3 loop spans 12 amino acids. V lost 0 bases, J lost 8 bases, and 5 bases lay in between. The CDR3 spells CASSVDEEKLFF. The CDR3 coding sequence is TGTGCCAGCAGCGTAGATGAGGAAAAACTGTTTTTT.

The V call is TRBV6-5, the J call TRBJ1-1; possible D gene TRBD1, 6 bases. Germline V gene sequence: CDR1 MNHEY, CDR2 SVGAGI. This CDR3 has 12 amino acids. V lost 7 bases to trimming and J lost 4 bases, with 10 bases between them. DNA for the CDR3: TGTGCCAGCACCGAGGACAGCACTGAAGCTTTCTTT. This codes for CASTEDSTEAFF.

This clone has a single count. The gene calls are TRBV2 and TRBJ2-3; 11 bases match TRBD2. V shed 3 bases, J shed 14 bases, and the junction held 7 bases outside the gene matches. This CDR3 has 13 amino acids. Per germline, CDR1 SNHLY and CDR2 FYNNEI. The CDR3 DNA follows: TGTGCCAGCAGTGAGGTAGCGGGGGGGCCGAGGTATTTT. Translated: CASSEVAGGPRYF.

A word on this clone: A read error is possible here, since a much larger clone lies one base away. The chain employs TRBV13 and TRBJ1-1; TRBD1 is a possible D gene (5 bases). This CDR3 spans 13 amino acids. V was shortened by 2 bases and J by 1 base, with 5 bases between the two germline ends. Per germline, CDR1 PRHDT and CDR2 FYEKMQ (reference sequence). The CDR3 nucleotides read TGTGCCAGCAGCTTAAGGGGGAACACTGAAGCTTTCTTT. Translation gives CASSLRGNTEAFF.

The V and J genes are TRBV6-5 and TRBJ1-2; possible D gene TRBD1, 6 bases. This CDR3 is 13 amino acids long. Germline V lookup: CDR1 MNHEY, CDR2 SVGAGI. V was trimmed by 6 bases and J by 5 bases, leaving 13 bases between them. The CDR3 nucleotides read TGTGCCAGCAGATTAGGGGGGGAATATGGCTACACCTTC. This sequence encodes CASRLGGEYGYTF.

The V gene is TRBV28, the J gene TRBJ2-7; the D gene is possibly TRBD2 (5 bases). V dropped 9 bases and J dropped 4 bases, with 19 bases sitting between them. The CDR3 covers 14 residues. CDR1 is MDHEN, CDR2 SYDVKM, per germline. CDR3 sequence: CASRVKDLLYEQYF. The CDR3 nucleotides read TGTGCCAGTCGGGTCAAGGACTTGTTATACGAGCAGTACTTC. Using reference TRBV28 and TRBJ2-7 for the parts outside the CDR3, the full variable domain is DVKVTQSSRYLVKRTGEKVFLECVQDMDHENMFWYRQDPGLGLRLIYFSYDVKMKEKGDIPEGYSVSREKKERFSLILESASTNQTSMYLCASRVKDLLYEQYFGPGTRLTVT.

This chain joins TRBV11-1 and TRBJ2-5, with a weak D call TRBD1 (6 bases). Between the trimmed V and J ends, which lost 8 bases and 6 bases, there was a span of 19 bases. CDR3 length equals 14 residues. Germline values: CDR1 SGHAT, CDR2 FQDESV (reference sequence). The CDR3 region has the DNA TGTGCCAGCGGACCCAGGGGTGGAATTCAGACCCAGTACTTC. Amino acids: CASGPRGGIQTQYF.

V and J are TRBV11-2 and TRBJ1-4; 8 positions agree with TRBD1. The CDR3 is made up of 14 amino acids. The ends lost 5 bases at V and 4 bases at J; junction bases unmatched: 3. Germline V gene data show CDR1 as SGHAT and CDR2 as FQNNGV. This CDR3 is CASSRTGSNEKLFF. As DNA, the CDR3 is TGTGCCAGCAGCCGGACAGGGAGTAATGAAAAACTGTTTTTT.